This is a list of T cell receptor beta chains from one sample in a study of shared clonotypes between healthy human individuals. The method was immunoSEQ multiplex PCR; TCRdb's version includes in-frame clones alone and lacks a portion of them. Among 450,000 to 700,000 clones listed, 95% were seen once. The sample taken for sequencing was naive CD8+ T cells sorted from blood. These receptors all come from a woman in her twenties or thirties in good health. CDR3s include the opening cysteine and the closing phenylalanine or tryptophan. A D gene is named only where the DNA matches it firmly. Clone sizes are given selectively: once, few, many, or a class where the clone is expanded.

d_call,v_call,clone_size,j_call,cdr3_aa,cdr3_nt
.,TRBV2,.,TRBJ2-7,CATRDTYYEQYF,TGTGCCACACGGGACACCTACTACGAGCAGTACTTC
.,TRBV19,.,TRBJ1-5,CASSWRGRNSNQPQHF,TGTGCCAGTAGTTGGAGGGGCCGTAATAGCAATCAGCCCCAGCATTTT
.,TRBV4-1,.,TRBJ1-5,CASSQGVYNQPQHF,TGCGCCAGCAGCCAGGGGGTTTACAATCAGCCCCAGCATTTT
.,TRBV7-9,.,TRBJ2-1,CASSPLGNEQFF,TGTGCCAGCAGCCCTCTAGGGAATGAGCAGTTCTTC
.,TRBV9,.,TRBJ2-1,CASSVGVGGIEQFF,TGTGCCAGCAGCGTAGGGGTTGGCGGGATCGAGCAGTTCTTC
TRBD2,TRBV28,.,TRBJ2-7,CASSFRGGSGSFGYEQYF,TGTGCCAGCAGTTTCCGGGGGGGGAGCGGGAGTTTCGGATACGAGCAGTACTTC
TRBD2,TRBV4-1,once,TRBJ2-7,CASSRTGTSPTYEQYF,TGCGCCAGCAGCCGCACCGGGACTAGCCCCACCTACGAGCAGTACTTC
TRBD2,TRBV2,.,TRBJ2-7,CASRSSGREAFQQYF,TGTGCCAGCAGATCTAGCGGGAGGGAGGCTTTTCAGCAGTACTTC
TRBD2,TRBV5-6,.,TRBJ2-3,CASSLWGGPTDTQYF,TGTGCCAGCAGCTTGTGGGGAGGGCCCACAGATACGCAGTATTTT
.,TRBV6-6,once,TRBJ2-5,CASSLDYLETQYF,TGTGCCAGCAGCCTGGACTACTTGGAGACCCAGTACTTC
.,TRBV19,.,TRBJ2-2,CASSPPTGAFGELFF,TGTGCCAGTAGCCCACCTACGGGGGCTTTCGGGGAGCTGTTTTTT
.,TRBV5-1,.,TRBJ2-7,CASSPDTTYEQYF,TGCGCCAGCAGCCCCGACACCACCTACGAGCAGTACTTC
.,TRBV5-6,.,TRBJ2-5,CASNGGARDPQYF,TGTGCCAGCAATGGGGGAGCAAGAGATCCCCAGTACTTC
.,TRBV30,.,TRBJ2-7,CAYSGLSYEQYF,TGTGCCTACAGCGGCCTCTCCTACGAGCAGTACTTC
.,TRBV10-2,.,TRBJ2-3,CATEPPLRADTDTQYF,TGCGCCACCGAGCCCCCTCTACGGGCGGACACAGATACGCAGTATTTT
.,TRBV6-6,.,TRBJ1-1,CASKGRDTEAFF,TGTGCCAGCAAGGGTCGTGACACTGAAGCTTTCTTT
.,TRBV19,once,TRBJ2-7,CASSRGGRSYEQYF,TGTGCCAGTAGTCGAGGGGGTCGGTCCTACGAGCAGTACTTC
.,TRBV5-1,.,TRBJ2-7,CASSLWTDSYEQYF,TGCGCCAGCAGCTTGTGGACGGACTCCTACGAGCAGTACTTC
TRBD1,TRBV28,.,TRBJ2-7,CASSTMDRETYEQYF,TGTGCCAGCAGCACGATGGACAGGGAGACCTACGAGCAGTACTTC
.,TRBV11-2,.,TRBJ1-1,CASSPVTEAFF,TGTGCCAGCAGCCCGGTGACTGAAGCTTTCTTT
TRBD2,TRBV6-1,once,TRBJ2-2,CASSELGLENTGELFF,TGTGCCAGCAGTGAGTTAGGACTAGAGAACACCGGGGAGCTGTTTTTT
TRBD1,TRBV29-1,.,TRBJ1-1,CSVASTGAGFF,TGCAGCGTGGCCTCGACAGGGGCGGGTTTCTTT
.,TRBV5-6,.,TRBJ2-3,CASIGPGNTDTQYF,TGTGCCAGCATAGGTCCGGGAAACACAGATACGCAGTATTTT
.,TRBV6-1,once,TRBJ2-7,CASSEGGSPEQYF,TGTGCCAGCAGTGAAGGGGGATCACCCGAGCAGTACTTC
TRBD2,TRBV7-9,.,TRBJ2-7,CASSLDVVAGVMSEQYF,TGTGCCAGCAGCTTAGACGTAGTAGCGGGAGTTATGTCCGAGCAGTACTTC
TRBD2,TRBV7-9,.,TRBJ2-1,CASSPTLVAGYNEQFF,TGTGCCAGCAGCCCCACGCTGGTAGCGGGATACAATGAGCAGTTCTTC
TRBD2,TRBV6-4,once,TRBJ2-1,CASSESGMGNEQFF,TGTGCCAGCAGTGAAAGCGGGATGGGTAATGAGCAGTTCTTC
.,TRBV28,.,TRBJ2-5,CASSWPSPETQYF,TGTGCCAGCAGTTGGCCGAGCCCAGAGACCCAGTACTTC